The clone carrying this TCR beta chain was detected only a few times. The antigen is unknown. The source of the sample is a study of beta chain features in type 1 diabetes. The study's findings and limits: Within each of all four CD4+ subsets, Type 1 diabetes patients had TCRB CDR3s that were moderately but significantly shorter.

Trimming took 6 bases from V and 1 from J, leaving 16 bases between them. The CDR3 runs 15 residues. Germline assignment: CDR1 MNHNS and CDR2 SASEGT. Every bit of the isolated RNA underwent reverse transcription, so sequencing read expressed TCRB transcripts. Produced via immunoSEQ multiplex PCR; TCRdb's table is partial and in-frame only. This sample has 160,000 or so clones, with about 9% found just once. Sequencing was carried out using central memory CD4+ T cells from blood. This receptor was identified in a woman in her 30s with type 1 diabetes. This chain connects TRBV6-1 to TRBJ2-7, with TRBD2 as a possible D gene (6 bases). The CDR3 DNA sequence: TGTGCCAGCAGCGCACGGGCGCGGGGATCCTACGAGCAGTACTTC. Translating it yields CASSARARGSYEQYF.